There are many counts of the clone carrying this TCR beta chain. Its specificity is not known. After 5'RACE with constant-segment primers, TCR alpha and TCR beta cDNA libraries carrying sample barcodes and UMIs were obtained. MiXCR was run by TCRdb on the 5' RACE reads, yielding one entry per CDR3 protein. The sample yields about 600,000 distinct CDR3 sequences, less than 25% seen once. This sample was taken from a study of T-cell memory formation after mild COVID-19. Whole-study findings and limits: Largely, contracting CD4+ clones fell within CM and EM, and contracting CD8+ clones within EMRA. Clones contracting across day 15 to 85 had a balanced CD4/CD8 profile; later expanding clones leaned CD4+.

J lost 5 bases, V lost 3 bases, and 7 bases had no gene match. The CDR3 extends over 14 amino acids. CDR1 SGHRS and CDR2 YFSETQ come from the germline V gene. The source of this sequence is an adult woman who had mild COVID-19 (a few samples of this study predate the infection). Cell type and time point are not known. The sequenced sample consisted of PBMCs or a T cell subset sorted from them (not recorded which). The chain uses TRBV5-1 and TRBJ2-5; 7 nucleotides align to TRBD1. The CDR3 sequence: CASSSGQVGETQYF. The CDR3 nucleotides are TGCGCCAGCAGCTCCGGACAGGTTGGCGAGACCCAGTACTTC.